This TCR beta chain is drawn from a study of radiation and T cells in renal cell carcinoma. Overall study results and limits: In blood, top tumor clones expanded by 2 weeks, shrinking by 4.

About this clone: Its antigen is undetermined.

Noted time point: blood 4 weeks post-SBRT, at nephrectomy. Treatment in this sample: 15 Gy SBRT to primary tumor, nephrectomy 4 weeks later. TCRdb's copy holds only in-frame clones and misses some; the assay was immunoSEQ multiplex PCR. The profile shows around 100,000 clones, 70% to 85% of them singletons. This TCR was recovered from a man in his sixties with renal cell carcinoma. Sequenced material: blood, taken from a patient whose treatment included radiotherapy and nephrectomy.

CDR3 in DNA: TGTGCCAGCAGCTCGGGGGTGGGACAGGAACCCTATGGCTACACCTTC. Protein: CASSSGVGQEPYGYTF. This chain uses TRBV7-6 with TRBJ1-2, with 8 bases fitting TRBD1. This CDR3 has 16 amino acids. Germline CDR1 reads SGHVS; CDR2 reads FNYEAQ. V lost 4 bases, J lost 4 bases, and 11 bases stayed unmatched.